Each of the 10 T cell receptor beta chains below was sequenced from the same sample in a study of cytomegalovirus exposure and HLA in healthy donors. Researchers ran the PCR with 60 Vbeta and 13 Jbeta primers. Repertoires were generated with immunoSEQ multiplex PCR, while TCRdb's copy carries only in-frame clones and drops some. The table has 150,000 to 200,000 clones, 75% to 90% seen once. Sample: PBMCs. The receptors originated from a man aged 50 or older in good health and CMV-seropositive.

The J gene is TRBJ2-7, the V gene TRBV15; 9 bases align to TRBD1. V was pared by 3 bases and J by 3 bases, with 6 bases of the junction left unmatched. Germline assignment: CDR1 LNHNV and CDR2 YYDKDF (reference sequence). The length of the CDR3 is 15 residues. The DNA of the CDR3 is TGTGCCACCAGCAGTTACGGGACAGGGTACTACGAGCAGTACTTC. Amino acids: CATSSYGTGYYEQYF.

The V and J genes are TRBV27 and TRBJ2-7, with D perhaps matching TRBD2 (5 bases). Germline V gene data show CDR1 as MNHEY and CDR2 as SMNVEV (reference sequence). This CDR3 is built from 14 residues. Deletions cut 5 bases from V and 2 bases from J, with 13 bases between. As DNA, the CDR3 is TGTGCCAGCAGTGCATCGGGGTTAGCCTACGAGCAGTACTTC. Translating it yields CASSASGLAYEQYF.

The rearrangement links TRBV6-1 to TRBJ1-6; D gene uncertain. This CDR3 region has 13 residues. Germline CDR1 is MNHNS and CDR2 is SASEGT. V shed 1 base and J shed 9 bases, with 7 bases lying between them. The chain's CDR3 is CASSEDPLSPLHF. The CDR3 nucleotides are TGTGCCAGCAGTGAAGACCCACTTTCACCCCTCCACTTT.

V and J are TRBV5-8 and TRBJ2-7; a weak D match, TRBD1 (6 bases). The length of the CDR3 is 14 residues. Germline V gene sequence: CDR1 SGHTS, CDR2 YDEGEE. Trimming removed 2 bases from V and 4 bases from J, with 13 bases in between. The CDR3 is CASSFRGGDYEQYF. In DNA form, the CDR3 reads TGTGCCAGCAGCTTCCGAGGGGGTGATTACGAGCAGTACTTC.

The rearrangement uses TRBV5-1 and TRBJ1-5; no clear D. Trimming took off 0 bases at V and 0 bases at J, with 10 bases between the two ends. CDR3 length equals 16 residues. Germline V gene sequence: CDR1 SGHRS, CDR2 YFSETQ. CDR3 sequence (DNA): TGCGCCAGCAGCTTGGCAGGATCCTATAGCAATCAGCCCCAGCATTTT. It translates to CASSLAGSYSNQPQHF.

The chain couples TRBV7-2 to TRBJ2-7; TRBD1 matches at 8 bases. The CDR3 has 16 amino acids. Trimming at V came to 1 base and at J to 2 bases, leaving 7 bases not matched to a gene. CDR1 is SGHTA and CDR2 is FQGNSA in the germline V gene. CDR3 nucleotides: TGTGCCAGCAGCTTAGGAGGTTCACAGGGGGCCTACGAGCAGTACTTC. Its translation is CASSLGGSQGAYEQYF.

The sample holds a few counts of this clone. The rearrangement links TRBV4-2 to TRBJ1-4; 8 bases fit TRBD1. The CDR3 consists of 15 residues. CDR1 is LGHNA, CDR2 YNFKEQ, per germline. V gave up 0 bases and J gave up 8 bases; unmatched junction bases: 5. The CDR3 sequence: CASSQDWTGKEKLFF. The CDR3 nucleotides read TGTGCCAGCAGCCAAGATTGGACAGGGAAGGAAAAACTGTTTTTT.

This clone was recorded once. The chain recombines TRBV5-4 with TRBJ1-3; 10 nucleotides agree with TRBD1. The germline V gene encodes CDR1 SGHNT and CDR2 YYREEE (reference sequence). CDR3 length equals 16 residues. V dropped 4 bases and J dropped 4; count of bases not matched to a gene: 8. The DNA for the CDR3 is TGTGCCAGCAGCCCCAGACAGGGGGCGGGCGGAAACACCATATATTTT. This codes for CASSPRQGAGGNTIYF.

The rearrangement joins TRBV4-1 to TRBJ2-5; TRBD1 agrees at 7 bases. The J call could be wrong; TRBJ2-7 is a better fit for the DNA end. CDR1 and CDR2 from the germline V gene are MGHRA and YSYEKL. The CDR3 runs to 15 residues. CDR3 coding DNA: TGCGCCAGCAGCCAACCGGGACAGAGGAACTACGAGCAGTACTTC. This sequence encodes CASSQPGQRNYEQYF.

This chain uses TRBV30 with TRBJ2-7; D may be TRBD2 (5 bases). Trimming removed 2 bases at V and 3 bases at J, with 17 bases between. CDR3 size: 15 residues. From germline, CDR1 is GTSNPN and CDR2 SVGIG (reference sequence). Here the CDR3 reads CAWSSWEIGDYEQYF. The DNA of the CDR3 is TGTGCCTGGAGTTCATGGGAGATCGGAGACTACGAGCAGTACTTC.